The TCR beta chain under discussion was sequenced for a study of blood T cells in healthy people across ages. The germline gives CDR1 SGHVS, CDR2 FQNEAQ. The CDR3 is 16 amino acids. J was trimmed by 2 bases and V by 5 bases; bases with no gene match: 7. The study's findings and limits: More naive CD4+ cells and higher diversity marked long-lived donors relative to aged donors.

This clonotype was counted a single time. Its antigen is not known. Using a J-beta primer mix together with a sample-barcoded 5' primer, a second PCR was run for about 6 to 11 cycles. TCRdb used MiXCR to reprocess the 5' RACE reads, holding one entry per CDR3 protein. The sample has fewer than 800,000 distinct CDR3 sequences, about 32% seen once. The clonotype comes from a woman over 75 in good health. Source material: blood. The chain joins TRBV7-8 to TRBJ2-3; the match to TRBD2 covers 10 bases. DNA of the CDR3: TGTGCCAGCAGCCCCCTACTAGCGGGGACCACAGATACGCAGTATTTT. Translation gives CASSPLLAGTTDTQYF. The complete variable domain, with remaining parts taken from reference TRBV7-8 and TRBJ2-3, reads GAGVSQSPRYKVAKRGQDVALRCDPISGHVSLFWYQQALGQGPEFLTYFQNEAQLDKSGLPSDRFFAERPEGSVSTLKIQRTQQEDSAVYLCASSPLLAGTTDTQYFGPGTRLTVL.